This T cell receptor (beta chain) was found in a study of OX40 agonist ivuxolimab in advanced cancers. Looked up from germline, CDR1 is MGHRA and CDR2 is YSYEKL. CDR3 length: 15 amino acids. Trimming removed 2 bases from V and 6 bases from J, with 14 bases in between. Only a few counts were recorded for this clone. The repertoire was sequenced with immunoSEQ multiplex PCR; TCRdb's copy has only in-frame clones and lacks some. The sample consists of around 45,000 clones, 88% of them appearing once. This sequence originates from an adult with an advanced solid tumor such as melanoma, head and neck, liver or kidney cancer. The V gene is TRBV4-1, the J gene TRBJ2-1; a weak D match, TRBD1 (5 bases). This sample comprised CD4+ or CD8+ T cells sorted from blood, obtained in a trial of the OX40 agonist ivuxolimab. The CDR3 nucleotides are TGCGCCAGCAGCCAATGGTCAGGGATCAGCAATGAGCAGTTCTTC. Protein: CASSQWSGISNEQFF.